The 14 T cell receptor beta chains presented below share a single source sample, sequenced in a study of beta chain features in type 1 diabetes. cDNA synthesis used the whole RNA isolate, giving expressed TCRB sequences. TCRdb's copy holds only in-frame clones and misses some; the assay was immunoSEQ multiplex PCR. The repertoire holds about 450,000 clones, with over 9.5% as singletons. The sequenced material came from naive CD4+ T cells from blood. The receptors stem from a woman between 18 and 29 years old in good health.

The chain links TRBV7-3 to TRBJ2-4, with a tentative D call TRBD1 (5 bases). CDR1 is SGHTA and CDR2 is FQGTGA in the germline V gene. This CDR3 spans 15 amino acids. The ends were cut back, 2 bases at V and 0 bases at J, with 8 bases in the middle. The CDR3 here is CASSLGAIAKNIQYF. For the CDR3, the DNA is TGTGCCAGCAGCTTAGGGGCAATAGCCAAAAACATTCAGTACTTC.

This clone has just a few counts. The chain recombines TRBV5-1 with TRBJ2-3; D gene uncertain. Germline lookup yields CDR1 SGHRS and CDR2 YFSETQ. V gave up 4 bases and J gave up 2 bases, with 11 bases separating them. The CDR3 is 14 residues long. The CDR3 spells CASSIDPLTDTQYF. The CDR3 bases are TGCGCCAGCAGCATCGACCCTCTCACAGATACGCAGTATTTT.

This chain joins TRBV4-1 and TRBJ1-4, with D uncertain. CDR3 length: 14 amino acids. Germline CDR1 is MGHRA and CDR2 is YSYEKL. Trimming took 1 base from V and 4 from J, leaving 7 bases between them. CDR3 amino acids: CASSQVAGNEKLFF. The CDR3 DNA reads TGCGCCAGCAGCCAAGTTGCTGGTAATGAAAAACTGTTTTTT.

The chain is built from TRBV10-3 and TRBJ2-3, with TRBD2 matching over 14 bases. This CDR3 is 16 amino acids long. Germline V gene data show CDR1 as ENHRY and CDR2 as SYGVKD. V lost 4 bases and J lost 4; bases outside the gene matches: 4. The CDR3 nucleotides read TGTGCCATCAGTGCGGGACTAGCGGGAGAGGCAGATACGCAGTATTTT. Its translation: CAISAGLAGEADTQYF.

With regard to this clone: The same CDR3 also results from other DNA sequences found in this sample. This rearrangement joins TRBV29-1 to TRBJ2-7; D is perhaps TRBD1 (5 bases). From germline, CDR1 is SQVTM and CDR2 ANQGSEA. V was pared by 6 bases and J by 6 bases, with 12 bases between. This CDR3 comprises 11 residues. The CDR3 DNA reads as TGCAGCGTGGCACTGGGGCGCGAGCAGTACGTC. It translates to CSVALGREQYV.

The V call is TRBV28, the J call TRBJ1-1; 7 nucleotides align to TRBD1. In germline, CDR1 is MDHEN, CDR2 SYDVKM. The CDR3 spans 16 residues. Trimming removed 5 bases from V and 4 bases from J; junction bases left unmatched: 13. Here the CDR3 reads CASSPGTDGRSTEAFF. The CDR3 DNA sequence: TGTGCCAGCAGTCCCGGGACAGATGGCCGTAGCACTGAAGCTTTCTTT.

This clone was picked up a small number of times. V and J are TRBV7-9 and TRBJ2-3, with D perhaps TRBD2 (5 bases). CDR3 length equals 14 residues. Germline loops: CDR1 SEHNR, CDR2 FQNEAQ (reference sequence). The V end lost 7 bases, the J end lost 4 bases, and 15 bases lay between the germline ends. CDR3 region: CASTRTQTPDTQYF. The CDR3 region has the DNA TGTGCCAGCACCAGGACTCAAACACCAGATACGCAGTATTTT.

The chain couples TRBV5-1 to TRBJ2-1, with D tentatively TRBD2 (5 bases). This CDR3 has 16 residues. V was clipped by 1 base and J by 7 bases, with 18 bases between them. Germline CDR1 and CDR2: SGHRS and YFSETQ. This chain's CDR3 is CASSLRRGPLGNEQFF. The DNA of the CDR3 is TGCGCCAGCAGCTTGAGACGCGGGCCGCTGGGAAATGAGCAGTTCTTC.

CDR3 bases: TGTGCCAGCATAGTTGAGGGTTACAATGAGCAGTTCTTC. Its translation is CASIVEGYNEQFF. This chain uses TRBV2 with TRBJ2-1; the D gene is possibly TRBD2 (5 bases). This CDR3 spans 13 amino acids. Germline V gene sequence: CDR1 SNHLY, CDR2 FYNNEI. The V and J ends lost 7 bases and 4 bases respectively, with 11 bases between them.

The gene calls are TRBV9 and TRBJ2-1; a weak D match, TRBD1 (5 bases). CDR3 size: 17 residues. Per the germline V gene, CDR1 is SGDLS and CDR2 is YYNGEE. Trimming removed 0 bases from V and 0 bases from J, with 13 bases in between. CDR3 nucleotides: TGTGCCAGCAGCGTAGTCGACAGATCGAGCTCCTACAATGAGCAGTTCTTC. Translation gives CASSVVDRSSSYNEQFF.

The chain couples TRBV7-2 to TRBJ1-5, with 8 bases that match TRBD1. The V segment lost 5 bases and the J segment 2 bases; nucleotides outside the gene matches: 5. There are 15 residues in the CDR3. The germline V gene encodes CDR1 SGHTA and CDR2 FQGNSA. The CDR3 nucleotides are TGTGCCAGCAGCCGGACAGGGAGGGGCAATCAGCCCCAGCATTTT. It translates to CASSRTGRGNQPQHF. Full variable domain (remainder filled in from reference TRBV7-2 and TRBJ1-5): GAGVSQSPSNKVTEKGKDVELRCDPISGHTALYWYRQSLGQGLEFLIYFQGNSAPDKSGLPSDRFSAERTGGSVSTLTIQRTQQEDSAVYLCASSRTGRGNQPQHFGDGTRLSIL.

At least ten counts were recorded for this clone. The V and J genes are TRBV14 and TRBJ2-5; D unclear. CDR1 is SGHDN and CDR2 is FVKESK in the germline V gene. The CDR3 sequence is 11 residues long. V lost 4 bases to trimming and J lost 4 bases, with 4 bases between them. The chain's CDR3 is CASSLSETQYF. The CDR3, as DNA: TGTGCCAGCAGCCTTTCAGAGACCCAGTACTTC.

In its sample, this clone was seen a few times. The rearrangement links TRBV14 to TRBJ1-2, with 10 bases lining up with TRBD1. The CDR3 spans 15 residues. CDR1 and CDR2 (germline): SGHDN, FVKESK. Trimming took 4 bases from V and 4 from J; bases not matched to a gene: 6. The CDR3 loop is CASSRGQGYGYGYTF. The DNA for the CDR3 is TGTGCCAGCAGCCGGGGACAGGGGTATGGCTATGGCTACACCTTC.

The table lists this clone with a few counts. The chain links TRBV7-9 to TRBJ2-6; D unclear. The CDR3 sequence is 18 residues long. The V and J ends lost 6 bases and 1 base respectively, with 19 bases between them. Per germline, CDR1 SEHNR and CDR2 FQNEAQ (reference sequence). The chain's CDR3 is CASRPQSVHSSGANVLTF. The CDR3 DNA is TGTGCCAGCAGACCTCAGTCTGTTCACTCGTCTGGGGCCAACGTCCTGACTTTC.